This TCR beta chain came from a study of HIV-infected children after antiretroviral therapy interruption. A 3' RACE protocol on RNA, with unique molecular identifiers, produced the TCR library. TCRdb re-derived calls from the 3' RACE reads in MiXCR, one entry per CDR3 protein. The repertoire holds around 41,000 distinct CDR3 sequences, more than 6.5% seen once, with approximately 1% in the top ten. This clonotype was observed many times. Germline-derived CDR1 and CDR2 are ENHRY and SYGVKD. The CDR3 totals 18 residues. The V end was cut by 2 bases, the J end by 0 bases, with 20 bases between. Specified treatment: PENTA 11 planned treatment interruption arm or continuous ART arm.

This receptor was obtained from a pool of human donors with HIV. V and J are TRBV10-3 and TRBJ2-7; tentative D call: TRBD1 (6 bases). This sample comprised CD45RA+ CD4+ T cells from PBMCs, pooled from several time points, obtained from a donor given antiretroviral therapy, either interrupted or continuous. Subset denoted: naive CD4+ CD45RA+ CD45RO- T cells. DNA for the CDR3: TGTGCCATCAGTGAGCCCGACAGGTTATCCCTTGACTCCTACGAGCAGTACTTC. It translates to CAISEPDRLSLDSYEQYF.